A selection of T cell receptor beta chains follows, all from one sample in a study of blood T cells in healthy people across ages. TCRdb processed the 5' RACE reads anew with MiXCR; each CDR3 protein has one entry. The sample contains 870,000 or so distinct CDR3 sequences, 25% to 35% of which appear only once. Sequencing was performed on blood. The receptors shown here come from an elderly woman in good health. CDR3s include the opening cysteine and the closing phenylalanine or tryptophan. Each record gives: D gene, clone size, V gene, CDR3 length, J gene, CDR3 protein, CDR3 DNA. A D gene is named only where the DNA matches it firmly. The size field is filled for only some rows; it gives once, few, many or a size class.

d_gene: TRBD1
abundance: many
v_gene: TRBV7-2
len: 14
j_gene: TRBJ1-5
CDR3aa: CASSRTGRNQPQHF
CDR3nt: TGTGCCAGCAGCCGGACAGGGAGGAATCAGCCCCAGCATTTT

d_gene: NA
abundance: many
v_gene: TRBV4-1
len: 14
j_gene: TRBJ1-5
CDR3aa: CASSPRGSNQPQHF
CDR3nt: TGCGCCAGCAGCCCACGAGGGTCCAATCAGCCCCAGCATTTT

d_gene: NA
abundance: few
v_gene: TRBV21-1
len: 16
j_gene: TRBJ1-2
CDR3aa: CASTSPTGRSWYGYTF
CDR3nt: TGTGCCAGCACCTCGCCTACAGGGCGATCCTGGTATGGCTACACCTTC

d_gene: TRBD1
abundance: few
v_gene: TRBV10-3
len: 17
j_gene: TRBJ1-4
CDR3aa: CAISDGQGGSTNEKLFF
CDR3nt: TGTGCCATCAGTGACGGACAGGGCGGGTCGACTAATGAAAAACTGTTTTTT

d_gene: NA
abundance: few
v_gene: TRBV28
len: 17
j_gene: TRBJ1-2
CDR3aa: CASSNPGTPLANYGYTF
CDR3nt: TGTGCCAGCAGTAATCCCGGGACCCCGTTAGCTAACTATGGCTACACCTTC

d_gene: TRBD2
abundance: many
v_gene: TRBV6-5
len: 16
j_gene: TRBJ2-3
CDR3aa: CASSRTSGSLGRTQYF
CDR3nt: TGTGCCAGCAGCCGGACTAGCGGTTCCTTAGGGCGCACGCAGTATTTT

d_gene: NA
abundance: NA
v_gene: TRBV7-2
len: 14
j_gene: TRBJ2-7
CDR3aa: CASSLSGGRHEQYF
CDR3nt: TGTGCCAGCAGCTTATCCGGGGGCAGACACGAGCAGTACTTC

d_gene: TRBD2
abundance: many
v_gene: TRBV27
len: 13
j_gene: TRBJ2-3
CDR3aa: CASSSLGGSTQYF
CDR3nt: TGTGCCAGCAGTTCCCTAGGCGGGAGTACGCAGTATTTT

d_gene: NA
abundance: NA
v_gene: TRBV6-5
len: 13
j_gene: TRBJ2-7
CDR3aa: CATGLASSYEQYF
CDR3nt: TGTGCCACGGGGCTAGCTTCCTCCTACGAGCAGTACTTC

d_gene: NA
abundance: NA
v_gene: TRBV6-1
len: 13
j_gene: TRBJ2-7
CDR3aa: CARNLDSLYEQYF
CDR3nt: TGTGCCAGAAACCTGGACAGCCTTTACGAGCAGTACTTC